Below, one TCR beta chain is given with its context. These data originate in a study of response to subunit inactivated influenza vaccine. Using its own MiXCR run on the RT-PCR reads, TCRdb lists one record per CDR3 protein. The sample holds about 540,000 distinct CDR3 sequences, around 25% seen once. The sample was also linked to a second study, of T cells expressing NK-cell markers. This second report adds: Researchers built TCR beta cDNA using 5'RACE template switching with UMIs.

Material: CD4+ T cells sorted from PBMCs, obtained 11 to 12 days after vaccination. The sequence was collected from a man aged 50 to 60 who received an inactivated influenza vaccine.

The CDR3 reads CASSFSGTATGNTIYF. CDR3 in DNA: TGTGCCAGCAGTTTCTCCGGGACAGCAACTGGAAACACCATATATTTT. The J gene is TRBJ1-3, the V gene TRBV12-3 or TRBV12-4; 7 nucleotides agree with TRBD1. Trimming took 3 bases from V and 2 from J; bases not matched to a gene: 7. CDR3 length: 16 residues.